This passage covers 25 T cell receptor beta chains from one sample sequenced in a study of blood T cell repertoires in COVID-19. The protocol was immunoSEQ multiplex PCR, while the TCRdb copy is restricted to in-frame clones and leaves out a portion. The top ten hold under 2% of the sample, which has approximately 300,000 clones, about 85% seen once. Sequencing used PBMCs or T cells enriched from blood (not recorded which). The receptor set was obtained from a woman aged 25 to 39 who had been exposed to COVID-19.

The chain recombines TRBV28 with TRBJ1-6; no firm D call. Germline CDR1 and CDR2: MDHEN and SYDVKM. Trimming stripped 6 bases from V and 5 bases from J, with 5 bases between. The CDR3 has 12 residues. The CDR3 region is CASRSHNSPLHF. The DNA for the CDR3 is TGTGCCAGCAGGTCTCATAATTCACCCCTCCACTTT.

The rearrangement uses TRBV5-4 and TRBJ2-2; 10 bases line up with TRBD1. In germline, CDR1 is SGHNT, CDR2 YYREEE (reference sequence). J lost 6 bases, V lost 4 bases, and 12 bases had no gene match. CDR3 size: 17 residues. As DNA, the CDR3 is TGTGCCAGCAGCCCACGACAGGGGGCGCGGGTCTCCGGGGAGCTGTTTTTT. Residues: CASSPRQGARVSGELFF.

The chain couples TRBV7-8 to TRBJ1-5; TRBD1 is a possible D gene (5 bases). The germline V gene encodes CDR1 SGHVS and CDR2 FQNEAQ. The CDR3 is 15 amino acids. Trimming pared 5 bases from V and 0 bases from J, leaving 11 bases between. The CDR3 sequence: CASSISGNSNQPQHF. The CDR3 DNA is TGTGCCAGCAGCATATCAGGGAATAGCAATCAGCCCCAGCATTTT. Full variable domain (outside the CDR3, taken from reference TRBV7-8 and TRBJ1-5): GAGVSQSPRYKVAKRGQDVALRCDPISGHVSLFWYQQALGQGPEFLTYFQNEAQLDKSGLPSDRFFAERPEGSVSTLKIQRTQQEDSAVYLCASSISGNSNQPQHFGDGTRLSIL.

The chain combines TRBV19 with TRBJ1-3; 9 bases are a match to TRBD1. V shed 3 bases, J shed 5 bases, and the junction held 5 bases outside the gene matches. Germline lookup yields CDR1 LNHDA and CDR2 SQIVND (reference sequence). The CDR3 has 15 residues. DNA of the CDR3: TGTGCCAGTAGTATGGGACAGGGTCTTCGAAACACCATATATTTT. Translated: CASSMGQGLRNTIYF.

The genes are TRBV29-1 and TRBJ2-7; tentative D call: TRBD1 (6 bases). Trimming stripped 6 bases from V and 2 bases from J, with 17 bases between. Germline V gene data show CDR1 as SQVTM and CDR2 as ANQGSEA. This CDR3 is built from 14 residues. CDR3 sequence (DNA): TGCAGCGTAGGAAATAGGGACAACACCTACGAGCAGTACTTC. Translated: CSVGNRDNTYEQYF.

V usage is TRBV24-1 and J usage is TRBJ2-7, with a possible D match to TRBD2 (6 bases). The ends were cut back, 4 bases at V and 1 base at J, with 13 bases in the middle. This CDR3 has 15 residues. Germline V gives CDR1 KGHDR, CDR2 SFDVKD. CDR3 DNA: TGTGCCACCAGTGAGGGGGGACTCTTGTCCTACGAGCAGTACTTC. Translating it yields CATSEGGLLSYEQYF.

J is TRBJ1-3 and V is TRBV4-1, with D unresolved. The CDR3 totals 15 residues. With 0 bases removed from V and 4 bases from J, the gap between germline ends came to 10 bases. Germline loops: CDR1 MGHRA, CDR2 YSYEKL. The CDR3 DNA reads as TGCGCCAGCAGCCAAGAAATGGACTTCGGAAACACCATATATTTT. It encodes CASSQEMDFGNTIYF.

The CDR3 region has the DNA TGTGCCAGCAGCTTGGGTGGGACATCCGTCGGTATTGGGACCCAGCATTTT. Its protein product is CASSLGGTSVGIGTQHF. V is TRBV5-6 and J is TRBJ1-5, with D maybe TRBD1 (6 bases). The ends were cut back, 0 bases at V and 11 bases at J, with 24 bases in the middle. The CDR3 extends over 17 amino acids. CDR1 is SGHDT, CDR2 YYEEEE, per germline.

In DNA, the CDR3 is TGTGCCAGCAGCCATCCCCAGGAGGATGAAAAACTGTTTTTT. It yields the protein CASSHPQEDEKLFF. The rearrangement uses TRBV4-2 and TRBJ1-4; no clear D gene. This CDR3 region has 14 residues. Trimming left V 3 bases short and J 6 bases short, with 11 bases between. CDR1 is LGHNA, CDR2 YNFKEQ, per germline.

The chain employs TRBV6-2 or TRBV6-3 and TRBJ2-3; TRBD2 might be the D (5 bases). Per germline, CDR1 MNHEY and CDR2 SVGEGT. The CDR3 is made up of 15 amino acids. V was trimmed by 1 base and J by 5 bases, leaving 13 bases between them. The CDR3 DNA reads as TGTGCCAGCAGTTACTATGTCGGGATACAAGATACGCAGTATTTT. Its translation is CASSYYVGIQDTQYF.

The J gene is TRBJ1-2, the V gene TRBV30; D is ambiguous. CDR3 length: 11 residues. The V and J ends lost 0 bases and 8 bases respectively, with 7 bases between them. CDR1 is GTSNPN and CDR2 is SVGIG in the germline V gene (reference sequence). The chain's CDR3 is CAWSVRVGYTF. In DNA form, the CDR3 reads TGTGCCTGGAGTGTACGAGTCGGCTACACCTTC.

The CDR3, as DNA: TGTGCCAGCTCACCACCCGGACTAGCGGACCCCTACGAGCAGTACTTC. Encoded protein: CASSPPGLADPYEQYF. The chain recombines TRBV18 with TRBJ2-7, with TRBD2 matching over 10 bases. The CDR3 consists of 16 residues. Germline trimming cut 0 bases from V and 2 bases from J; bases unmatched to any gene: 4. Germline V gene sequence: CDR1 KGHSH, CDR2 LQKENI.

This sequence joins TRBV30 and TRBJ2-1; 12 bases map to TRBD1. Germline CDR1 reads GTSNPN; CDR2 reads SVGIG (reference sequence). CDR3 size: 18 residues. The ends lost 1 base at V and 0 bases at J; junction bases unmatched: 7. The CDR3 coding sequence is TGTGCCTGGAGTGGCCGGGACAGGGGGCCCAGCTCCTACAATGAGCAGTTCTTC. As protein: CAWSGRDRGPSSYNEQFF.

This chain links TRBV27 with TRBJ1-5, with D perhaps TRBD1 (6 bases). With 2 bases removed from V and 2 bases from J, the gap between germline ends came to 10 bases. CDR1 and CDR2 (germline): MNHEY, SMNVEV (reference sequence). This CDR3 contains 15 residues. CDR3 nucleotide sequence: TGTGCCAGCAGTTTAGTGGGGGCAGGCAATCAGCCCCAGCATTTT. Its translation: CASSLVGAGNQPQHF.

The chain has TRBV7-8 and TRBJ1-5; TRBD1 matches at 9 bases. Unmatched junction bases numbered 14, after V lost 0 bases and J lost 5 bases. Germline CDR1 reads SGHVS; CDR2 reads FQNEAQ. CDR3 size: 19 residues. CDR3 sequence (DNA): TGTGCCAGCAGCTTAGCGCTAGGGACAGGGTTAACGTTGGATCAGCCCCAGCATTTT. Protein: CASSLALGTGLTLDQPQHF.

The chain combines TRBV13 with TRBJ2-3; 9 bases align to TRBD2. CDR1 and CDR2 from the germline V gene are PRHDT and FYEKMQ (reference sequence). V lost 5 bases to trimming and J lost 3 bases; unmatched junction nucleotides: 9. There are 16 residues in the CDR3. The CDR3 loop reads CASSALSGSVTDTQYF. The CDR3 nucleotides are TGTGCCAGCAGCGCCCTTAGCGGGAGTGTGACAGATACGCAGTATTTT.

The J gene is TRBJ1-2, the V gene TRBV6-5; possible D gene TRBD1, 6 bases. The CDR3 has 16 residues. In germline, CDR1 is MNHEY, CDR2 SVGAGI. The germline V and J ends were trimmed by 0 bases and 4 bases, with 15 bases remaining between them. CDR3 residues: CASSYSRITGSYGYTF. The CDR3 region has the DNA TGTGCCAGCAGTTACTCGAGGATCACAGGGAGCTATGGCTACACCTTC.

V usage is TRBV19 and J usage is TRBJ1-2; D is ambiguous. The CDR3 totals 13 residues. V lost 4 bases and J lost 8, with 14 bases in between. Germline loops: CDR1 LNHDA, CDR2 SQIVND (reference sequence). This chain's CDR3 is CASSTGSGYGYTF. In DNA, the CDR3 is TGTGCCAGTAGTACTGGGTCGGGTTACGGCTACACCTTC.

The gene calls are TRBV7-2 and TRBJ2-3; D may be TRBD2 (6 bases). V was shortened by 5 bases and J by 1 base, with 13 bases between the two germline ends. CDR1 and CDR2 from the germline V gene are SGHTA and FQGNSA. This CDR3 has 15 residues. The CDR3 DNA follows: TGTGCCAGCAGCCGCCGGGACTCTGGCACAGATACGCAGTATTTT. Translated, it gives CASSRRDSGTDTQYF.

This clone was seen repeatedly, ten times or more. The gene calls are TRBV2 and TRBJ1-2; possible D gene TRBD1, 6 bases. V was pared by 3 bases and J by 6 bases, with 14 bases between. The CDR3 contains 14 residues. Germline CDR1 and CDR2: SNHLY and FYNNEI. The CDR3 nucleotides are TGTGCCAGCAGTGAGCAGGGGATCCTAGATGGCTACACCTTC. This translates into CASSEQGILDGYTF.

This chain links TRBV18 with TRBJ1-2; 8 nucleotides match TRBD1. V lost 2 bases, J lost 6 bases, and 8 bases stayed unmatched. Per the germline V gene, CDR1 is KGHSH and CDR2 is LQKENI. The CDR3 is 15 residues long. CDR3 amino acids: CASSPTDRGRNGYTF. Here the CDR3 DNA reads TGTGCCAGCTCACCAACCGACAGGGGCCGGAATGGCTACACCTTC.

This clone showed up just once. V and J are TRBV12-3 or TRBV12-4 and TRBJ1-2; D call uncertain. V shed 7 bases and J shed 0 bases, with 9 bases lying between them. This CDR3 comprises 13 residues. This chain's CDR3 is CASKLGTNYGYTF. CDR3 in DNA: TGTGCCAGCAAACTAGGGACTAACTATGGCTACACCTTC.

The CDR3 DNA follows: TGTGCCTGCAAGAATAGGACAGAGAACACCGGGGAGCTGTTTTTT. This gives the protein CACKNRTENTGELFF. The chain links TRBV30 to TRBJ2-2; D might be TRBD1 (6 bases). Germline CDR1 reads GTSNPN; CDR2 reads SVGIG (reference sequence). Trimming shortened V by 6 bases and J by 1 base, and 15 bases separated the two germline ends. This CDR3 is 15 amino acids long. The complete variable domain, with remaining parts taken from reference TRBV30 and TRBJ2-2, reads SQTIHQWPATLVQPVGSPLSLECTVEGTSNPNLYWYRQAAGRGLQLLFYSVGIGQISSEVPQNLSASRPQDRQFILSSKKLLLSDSGFYLCACKNRTENTGELFFGEGSRLTVL.

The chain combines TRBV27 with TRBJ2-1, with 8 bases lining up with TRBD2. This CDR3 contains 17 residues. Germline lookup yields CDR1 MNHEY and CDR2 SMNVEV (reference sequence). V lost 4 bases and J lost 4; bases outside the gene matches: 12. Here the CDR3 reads CASSSFNSGTGYNEQFF. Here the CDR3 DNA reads TGTGCCAGCAGTTCATTTAATAGCGGGACGGGGTACAATGAGCAGTTCTTC.

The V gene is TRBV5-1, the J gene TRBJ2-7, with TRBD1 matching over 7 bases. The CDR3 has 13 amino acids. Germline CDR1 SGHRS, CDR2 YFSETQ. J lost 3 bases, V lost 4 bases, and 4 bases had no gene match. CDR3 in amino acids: CASSLGTVYEQYF. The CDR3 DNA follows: TGCGCCAGCAGCCTAGGGACAGTCTACGAGCAGTACTTC.